This T cell receptor (beta chain) came from a study of blood T cell repertoires in COVID-19. V was clipped by 3 bases and J by 7 bases, with 16 bases between them. Germline CDR1 reads MNHEY; CDR2 reads SMNVEV (reference sequence). The CDR3 length is 16 residues. Produced via immunoSEQ multiplex PCR; TCRdb's table is partial and in-frame only. Altogether roughly 410,000 clones are present, roughly 90% being singletons, with the ten largest covering 1% to 1.5%. The chain joins TRBV27 to TRBJ1-6; possible D gene TRBD1, 5 bases. Material: peripheral blood. The origin of this receptor is a man aged 35-49 years with acute or convalescent COVID-19. The DNA for the CDR3 is TGTGCCAGCAGTTTCGGGGGAGGACGGTGGAATTCACCCCTCCACTTT. Amino acids: CASSFGGGRWNSPLHF.